One and the same sample provided the 10 T cell receptor beta chains below, sequenced in a study of cytomegalovirus exposure and HLA in healthy donors. The PCR employed 60 Vbeta primers together with 13 Jbeta primers. Sequenced by immunoSEQ multiplex PCR; TCRdb stores in-frame clones only, minus some. The sample holds approximately 110,000 clones, around 78% seen once. The sequencing sample was made of PBMCs. Every receptor here comes from a man aged 55 to 69 in good health and CMV-seropositive.

The chain uses TRBV11-2 and TRBJ2-5; no reliable D call. Germline CDR1 reads SGHAT; CDR2 reads FQNNGV. This CDR3 region has 12 residues. V was pared by 3 bases and J by 4 bases, with 6 bases between. CDR3 sequence reads: CASSLSGETQYF. The CDR3, as DNA: TGTGCCAGCAGCTTGTCCGGAGAGACCCAGTACTTC.

The CDR3 loop reads CASSSPLWVGASSSNYGYTF. In DNA form, the CDR3 reads TGTGCCAGCAGTTCTCCTTTGTGGGTTGGGGCCAGCAGTTCTAACTATGGCTACACCTTC. The rearrangement links TRBV27 to TRBJ1-2; tentative D call: TRBD1 (5 bases). This CDR3 comprises 20 residues. V dropped 4 bases and J dropped 0 bases, with 27 bases sitting between them. Germline values: CDR1 MNHEY, CDR2 SMNVEV (reference sequence).

This rearrangement joins TRBV19 to TRBJ1-5, with 10 bases lining up with TRBD1. CDR3 length: 14 amino acids. CDR1 is LNHDA, CDR2 SQIVND, per germline (reference sequence). V dropped 5 bases and J dropped 5; count of bases not matched to a gene: 3. The CDR3 bases are TGTGCCAGTAGTTGGACAGGGGGAGATCAGCCCCAGCATTTT. It encodes CASSWTGGDQPQHF.

The chain carries TRBV4-2 and TRBJ2-3; TRBD2 matches 9 bases. CDR3 length equals 17 residues. The V gene's germline CDR1 is LGHNA and CDR2 YNFKEQ. V lost 1 base to trimming and J lost 6 bases; unmatched junction nucleotides: 11. CDR3 sequence reads: CASSQVTGGGASDTQYF. The CDR3 nucleotides are TGTGCCAGCAGCCAAGTAACCGGCGGGGGGGCCTCGGATACGCAGTATTTT.

This clone came up once. This chain uses TRBV19 with TRBJ1-5; tentatively, D is TRBD1 (6 bases). The CDR3 sequence is 16 residues long. V lost 7 bases to trimming and J lost 4 bases, with 20 bases between them. In germline, CDR1 is LNHDA, CDR2 SQIVND (reference sequence). The DNA of the CDR3 is TGTGCCAGTAAACCGGGGGGGCTAATTTGGAATCAGCCCCAGCATTTT. Protein product: CASKPGGLIWNQPQHF.

The rearrangement uses TRBV15 and TRBJ2-7; weak D call: TRBD1 (6 bases). Germline values: CDR1 LNHNV, CDR2 YYDKDF (reference sequence). Between the trimmed V and J ends, which lost 0 bases and 7 bases, there was a span of 16 bases. CDR3 size: 15 residues. The CDR3: CATSREATGSLEQYF. DNA of the CDR3: TGTGCCACCAGCAGAGAGGCGACAGGTTCTCTAGAGCAGTACTTC.

This clone was observed a few times. This chain uses TRBV2 with TRBJ1-5; TRBD1 matches at 7 bases. The length of the CDR3 is 17 residues. Germline V gene data show CDR1 as SNHLY and CDR2 as FYNNEI. V was pared by 5 bases and J by 0 bases, with 10 bases of the junction left unmatched. The CDR3 reads CASSKGDSSYSNQPQHF. CDR3 bases: TGTGCCAGCAGTAAAGGGGACAGTTCTTATAGCAATCAGCCCCAGCATTTT.

The chain has TRBV5-4 and TRBJ2-5, with 7 nucleotides matching TRBD1. The trim removed 3 bases at V and 2 bases at J, leaving 4 bases unmatched. The CDR3 runs to 14 residues. Per germline, CDR1 SGHNT and CDR2 YYREEE (reference sequence). The CDR3 sequence: CASSSQTGQETQYF. The DNA for the CDR3 is TGTGCCAGCAGCTCCCAGACAGGGCAAGAGACCCAGTACTTC.

V gene TRBV10-3 combines with J gene TRBJ1-3; possible D gene TRBD1, 5 bases. The CDR3 is made up of 15 amino acids. Between the trimmed V and J ends, which lost 3 bases and 2 bases, there was a span of 11 bases. Germline-derived CDR1 and CDR2 are ENHRY and SYGVKD. In nucleotides, the CDR3 is TGTGCCATCAGTGATACAGGAGGGCCTGGAAACACCATATATTTT. Protein sequence: CAISDTGGPGNTIYF.

This clone was observed a few times. The chain carries TRBV4-2 and TRBJ2-5, with 7 bases aligning to TRBD2. Trimming took 4 bases from V and 3 from J; bases not matched to a gene: 11. This CDR3 has 16 residues. Per germline, CDR1 LGHNA and CDR2 YNFKEQ. The CDR3 bases are TGTGCCAGCAGCCCTAATGGGCGGGGGAGGGAAGAGACCCAGTACTTC. Protein sequence: CASSPNGRGREETQYF.